One sample yielded the 30 T cell receptor beta chains listed below, sequenced in a study of blood T cell repertoires in COVID-19. Profiling relied on immunoSEQ multiplex PCR, and the TCRdb table lists in-frame clones only, not all of them. The repertoire holds roughly 89,000 clones, with 75% to 85% as singletons. Sequenced material: peripheral blood. The receptors originated from a woman aged 70-85 years with acute or convalescent COVID-19.

This chain links TRBV4-2 with TRBJ1-2, with TRBD1 matching 8 bases. The CDR3 has 16 residues. The trim removed 2 bases at V and 6 bases at J, leaving 11 bases unmatched. CDR1 LGHNA and CDR2 YNFKEQ come from the germline V gene. CDR3 nucleotides: TGTGCCAGCAGCCAAAATCACCCAGGGGGCGAGAATGGCTACACCTTC. Translating gives CASSQNHPGGENGYTF.

The chain is built from TRBV4-2 and TRBJ1-1; D might be TRBD1 (5 bases). Trimming took off 5 bases at V and 3 bases at J, with 10 bases between the two ends. CDR1 is LGHNA and CDR2 is YNFKEQ in the germline V gene. This CDR3 has 13 residues. The DNA for the CDR3 is TGTGCCAGCAGCTTCGACAGACACACTGAAGCTTTCTTT. Translation gives CASSFDRHTEAFF.

The J gene is TRBJ1-2, the V gene TRBV7-2; perhaps TRBD1 as D (5 bases). V was pared by 5 bases and J by 6 bases, with 16 bases between. CDR1 is SGHTA and CDR2 is FQGNSA in the germline V gene. The CDR3 length is 14 residues. CDR3 sequence: CASSRTFFEDGYTF. Written as DNA, the CDR3 is TGTGCCAGCAGCAGGACATTCTTTGAAGATGGCTACACCTTC.

The chain is built from TRBV11-2 and TRBJ2-3; TRBD1 is a possible D gene (5 bases). V lost 1 base, J lost 2 bases, and 13 bases lay in between. The CDR3 consists of 16 residues. Germline V lookup: CDR1 SGHAT, CDR2 FQNNGV. This chain's CDR3 is CASSLGPQAPTDTQYF. The CDR3 DNA reads as TGTGCCAGCAGCTTAGGTCCACAGGCCCCCACAGATACGCAGTATTTT.

The V call is TRBV3-1 (or the pseudogene TRBV3-2), the J call TRBJ2-7; a possible D gene is TRBD2 (5 bases). This CDR3 is built from 15 residues. In germline, CDR1 is LGHDT, CDR2 YNNKEL (reference sequence). The V end lost 2 bases, the J end lost 0 bases, and 11 bases lay between the germline ends. Written as DNA, the CDR3 is TGTGCCAGCAGCCAAAGCGGAGCCTACTCCTACGAGCAGTACTTC. This codes for CASSQSGAYSYEQYF.

The chain employs TRBV5-1 and TRBJ1-2; a weak D match, TRBD1 (6 bases). CDR1 is SGHRS, CDR2 YFSETQ, per germline. This CDR3 is built from 15 residues. The ends were cut back, 0 bases at V and 5 bases at J, with 14 bases in the middle. The CDR3 DNA sequence: TGCGCCAGCAGCTTGGGAACAGGGCGCCTTTATGGCTACACCTTC. Translated: CASSLGTGRLYGYTF.

CDR3: CASREAYLNTGELFF. In DNA, the CDR3 is TGTGCCAGTAGAGAGGCCTATCTGAACACCGGGGAGCTGTTTTTT. The rearrangement links TRBV19 to TRBJ2-2; no definite D call. Germline CDR1 and CDR2: LNHDA and SQIVND (reference sequence). V lost 6 bases to trimming and J lost 1 base, with 12 bases between them. There are 15 residues in the CDR3.

This chain links TRBV28 with TRBJ2-4; 8 bases align to TRBD2. V dropped 5 bases and J dropped 1; count of bases not matched to a gene: 7. Germline CDR1 is MDHEN and CDR2 is SYDVKM. This CDR3 has 16 amino acids. This chain's CDR3 is CASSLPGGVAKNIQYF. The CDR3 region has the DNA TGTGCCAGCAGTCTCCCGGGAGGGGTCGCCAAAAACATTCAGTACTTC.

The chain links TRBV28 to TRBJ1-1, with D unclear. The CDR3 spans 13 residues. Trimming removed 5 bases from V and 0 bases from J, with 7 bases in between. Germline CDR1 reads MDHEN; CDR2 reads SYDVKM. The CDR3 here is CASSEHLNTEAFF. CDR3 nucleotides: TGTGCCAGCAGTGAACACCTGAACACTGAAGCTTTCTTT. Combining the CDR3 with reference TRBV28 and TRBJ1-1 gives the whole variable domain DVKVTQSSRYLVKRTGEKVFLECVQDMDHENMFWYRQDPGLGLRLIYFSYDVKMKEKGDIPEGYSVSREKKERFSLILESASTNQTSMYLCASSEHLNTEAFFGQGTRLTVV.

The V and J genes are TRBV7-9 and TRBJ2-1; 7 nucleotides align to TRBD2. With V trimmed by 2 bases and J by 7 bases, 5 bases remained unmatched. The CDR3 spans 14 residues. Looked up from germline, CDR1 is SEHNR and CDR2 is FQNEAQ (reference sequence). CDR3 sequence reads: CASSLRGRANEQFF. The CDR3, as DNA: TGTGCCAGCAGCTTAAGAGGGAGGGCGAATGAGCAGTTCTTC.

This clone was detected only once. This chain connects TRBV9 to TRBJ2-1; possibly TRBD2 for D (6 bases). The germline gives CDR1 SGDLS, CDR2 YYNGEE. V lost 2 bases, J lost 0 bases, and 6 bases lay in between. The CDR3 totals 14 residues. CDR3 sequence (DNA): TGTGCCAGCAGCGTCGGGAGCTCCTACAATGAGCAGTTCTTC. Translated, it gives CASSVGSSYNEQFF.

This clone has at least ten counts. V gene TRBV4-3 combines with J gene TRBJ2-2; 16 nucleotides align to TRBD2. Germline V gives CDR1 LGHNA, CDR2 YSLEER. The CDR3 is 18 residues long. After removal of 5 bases from V and 5 bases from J, the junction contained 8 bases not matched to a gene. Here the CDR3 DNA reads TGCGCCAGCAGCGGAGGGACTAGCGGGGGGGCCCAAACCGGGGAGCTGTTTTTT. It specifies CASSGGTSGGAQTGELFF.

The V call is TRBV21-1, the J call TRBJ2-6; the D segment call TRBD1 is taken from the table without a DNA check. TRBV21-1 is given as a pseudogene. CDR3 length: 16 amino acids. The CDR3 nucleotides read TGTGCCAGCAAGGCAGGGTTCGTCTCTGGGGCCAACGTCCTGACTTTC. Translating gives CASKAGFVSGANVLTF.

This chain uses TRBV7-9 with TRBJ2-7, with 7 bases matching TRBD1. V was clipped by 5 bases and J by 2 bases; unmatched bases: 9. Germline assignment: CDR1 SEHNR and CDR2 FQNEAQ (reference sequence). CDR3 length: 15 amino acids. The CDR3 nucleotides read TGTGCCAGCAGCCCACAGGGGCCCCCCCCCTACGAGCAGTACTTC. It specifies CASSPQGPPPYEQYF.

V is TRBV28 and J is TRBJ2-2; 14 bases fit TRBD2. The CDR3 has 17 amino acids. CDR1 and CDR2 from the germline V gene are MDHEN and SYDVKM. Trimming cost V 5 bases and J 6 bases; bases outside gene matches: 8. The CDR3 DNA reads TGTGCCAGCAGTCTATCAACGGGACTAGCGGGAGCCGGGGAGCTGTTTTTT. Its protein product is CASSLSTGLAGAGELFF. The whole variable domain, filled in from reference TRBV28 and TRBJ2-2, reads DVKVTQSSRYLVKRTGEKVFLECVQDMDHENMFWYRQDPGLGLRLIYFSYDVKMKEKGDIPEGYSVSREKKERFSLILESASTNQTSMYLCASSLSTGLAGAGELFFGEGSRLTVL.

J is TRBJ1-2 and V is TRBV28, with TRBD1 as a possible D gene (5 bases). V gave up 5 bases and J gave up 4 bases, with 11 bases separating them. This CDR3 is built from 13 residues. Germline loops: CDR1 MDHEN, CDR2 SYDVKM. The CDR3 DNA sequence: TGTGCCAGCAGTATCGGGGGAGGCTATGGCTACACCTTC. Protein: CASSIGGGYGYTF.

The V call is TRBV2, the J call TRBJ2-3; no reliable D call. The CDR3 spans 15 residues. The V and J ends lost 3 bases and 0 bases respectively, with 10 bases between them. In germline, CDR1 is SNHLY, CDR2 FYNNEI. CDR3 region: CASSDISTSTDTQYF. For the CDR3, the DNA is TGTGCCAGCAGTGATATTTCGACTAGCACAGATACGCAGTATTTT. Supplemented by reference TRBV2 and TRBJ2-3, the full variable domain reads EPEVTQTPSHQVTQMGQEVILRCVPISNHLYFYWYRQILGQKVEFLVSFYNNEISEKSEIFDDQFSVERPDGSNFTLKIRSTKLEDSAMYFCASSDISTSTDTQYFGPGTRLTVL.

The sample holds a few counts of this clone. The rearrangement uses TRBV19 and TRBJ1-5; the D gene is possibly TRBD1 (6 bases). The ends were cut back, 3 bases at V and 7 bases at J, with 10 bases in the middle. The length of the CDR3 is 13 residues. CDR1 LNHDA and CDR2 SQIVND come from the germline V gene (reference sequence). This CDR3 reads CASSIQGYQPQHF. The CDR3 DNA sequence: TGTGCCAGTAGTATCCAGGGGTACCAGCCCCAGCATTTT.

This rearrangement joins TRBV7-9 to TRBJ2-5; TRBD1 agrees at 8 bases. The ends lost 5 bases at V and 9 bases at J; junction bases unmatched: 5. Germline V gene sequence: CDR1 SEHNR, CDR2 FQNEAQ (reference sequence). The CDR3 is 12 amino acids. CDR3 DNA sequence: TGTGCCAGCAGCCCAGGGGGCAAGGCCCAGTACTTC. Translated: CASSPGGKAQYF.

This chain connects TRBV3-1 (or the pseudogene TRBV3-2) to TRBJ2-1; 13 nucleotides align to TRBD2. V was pared by 4 bases and J by 5 bases, with 5 bases of the junction left unmatched. The CDR3 has 16 residues. Looked up from germline, CDR1 is LGHDT and CDR2 is YNNKEL (reference sequence). In DNA form, the CDR3 reads TGTGCCAGCAGCCGTGGACTAGCGGGAGCCCACAATGAGCAGTTCTTC. This sequence encodes CASSRGLAGAHNEQFF.

The chain couples TRBV7-8 to TRBJ1-5; unclear D gene. The V gene lost 0 bases and the J gene lost 0 bases, with 12 bases spanning the gap. Germline-derived CDR1 and CDR2 are SGHVS and FQNEAQ. CDR3 length: 17 amino acids. The CDR3 DNA is TGTGCCAGCAGCTTAGCGGGCAGATTAAATAGCAATCAGCCCCAGCATTTT. This sequence encodes CASSLAGRLNSNQPQHF.

This chain uses TRBV24-1 with TRBJ2-3, with a weak D call TRBD2 (6 bases). The V end was cut by 9 bases, the J end by 6 bases, with 12 bases between. The CDR3 length is 12 residues. Germline CDR1 is KGHDR and CDR2 is SFDVKD. DNA of the CDR3: TGTGCCACCGACCGGGGGACGGATACGCAGTATTTT. Protein sequence: CATDRGTDTQYF.

Concerning this clone: Other DNA variants within this sample encode the same CDR3. This chain uses TRBV5-1 with TRBJ1-1; TRBD1 might be the D (5 bases). The CDR3 is 14 residues long. V was cut by 1 base and J by 2 bases, with 9 bases left in between. The germline CDR1 and CDR2 sequences are SGHRS and YFSETQ. CDR3 bases: TGCGCCAGCAGCTTGTCGCAGGGAAACACTGAAGCTTTCTTT. It is translated as CASSLSQGNTEAFF.

The V gene is TRBV4-1, the J gene TRBJ2-2; 10 positions agree with TRBD2. There are 17 residues in the CDR3. From germline, CDR1 is MGHRA and CDR2 YSYEKL. V gave up 0 bases and J gave up 4 bases; unmatched junction bases: 5. The CDR3 bases are TGCGCCAGCAGCCAAGAAGGGACTAGCGCGATCACCGGGGAGCTGTTTTTT. It specifies CASSQEGTSAITGELFF.

The chain links TRBV19 to TRBJ2-1; TRBD2 agrees at 9 bases. Germline V gene sequence: CDR1 LNHDA, CDR2 SQIVND (reference sequence). J gave up 3 bases and V 1 base, and 1 base lay outside the gene matches. The CDR3 extends over 15 amino acids. CDR3 nucleotides: TGTGCCAGTAGTATAGGGCGGGAGGGCTACAATGAGCAGTTCTTC. Translation gives CASSIGREGYNEQFF.

This chain connects TRBV2 to TRBJ1-5; 7 bases are shared with TRBD1. The CDR3 is 14 amino acids. Germline V gene data show CDR1 as SNHLY and CDR2 as FYNNEI. The V and J ends lost 1 base and 4 bases, in that order; junction bases with no gene match: 1. Written as DNA, the CDR3 is TGTGCCAGCAGTGAAGACAGGGGAAATCAGCCCCAGCATTTT. As protein: CASSEDRGNQPQHF.

This rearrangement joins TRBV18 to TRBJ2-1; 10 nucleotides match TRBD2. In germline, CDR1 is KGHSH, CDR2 LQKENI. V trimming: 3 bases; J trimming: 4 bases; junction bases outside the gene matches: 9. This CDR3 is 17 amino acids long. The CDR3, as DNA: TGTGCCAGCTCACCCCCTGGAGTTAGCGGGAGGTACAATGAGCAGTTCTTC. It translates to CASSPPGVSGRYNEQFF. The full variable domain, its missing parts supplied by reference TRBV18 and TRBJ2-1, is NAGVMQNPRHLVRRRGQEARLRCSPMKGHSHVYWYRQLPEEGLKFMVYLQKENIIDESGMPKERFSAEFPKEGPSILRIQQVVRGDSAAYFCASSPPGVSGRYNEQFFGPGTRLTVL.

J is TRBJ2-1 and V is TRBV24-1, with D uncertain. The CDR3 is made up of 12 amino acids. Trimming removed 5 bases at V and 2 bases at J, with 3 bases between. CDR1 KGHDR and CDR2 SFDVKD come from the germline V gene. The CDR3 is CATSAAYNEQFF. The CDR3 nucleotides are TGTGCCACCAGTGCGGCCTACAATGAGCAGTTCTTC.

The CDR3 loop is CASSLDTWTDGYTF. Here the CDR3 DNA reads TGTGCCAGCAGCTTGGATACTTGGACAGACGGCTACACCTTC. The rearrangement links TRBV5-5 to TRBJ1-2, with TRBD1 as a possible D gene (6 bases). Germline assignment: CDR1 SGHKS and CDR2 YYEKEE (reference sequence). The CDR3 runs to 14 residues. V was shortened by 0 bases and J by 8 bases, with 14 bases between the two germline ends.

The rearrangement uses TRBV28 and TRBJ2-2, with 10 bases matching TRBD2. Unmatched junction bases numbered 5, after V lost 6 bases and J lost 1 base. CDR3 length equals 16 residues. Looked up from germline, CDR1 is MDHEN and CDR2 is SYDVKM. CDR3 nucleotides: TGTGCCAGCAGCCGGCGACTAGCGGGGAACACCGGGGAGCTGTTTTTT. Amino acids: CASSRRLAGNTGELFF.